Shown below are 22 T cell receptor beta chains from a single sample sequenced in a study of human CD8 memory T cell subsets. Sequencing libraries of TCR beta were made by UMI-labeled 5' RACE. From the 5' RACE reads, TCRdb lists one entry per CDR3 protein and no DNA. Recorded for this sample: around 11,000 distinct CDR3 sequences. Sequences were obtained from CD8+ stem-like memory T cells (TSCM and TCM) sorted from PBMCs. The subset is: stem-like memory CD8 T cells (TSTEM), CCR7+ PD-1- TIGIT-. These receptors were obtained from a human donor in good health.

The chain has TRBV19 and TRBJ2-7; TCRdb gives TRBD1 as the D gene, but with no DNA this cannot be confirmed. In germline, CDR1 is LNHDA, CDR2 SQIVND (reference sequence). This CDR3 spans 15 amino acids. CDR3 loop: CASSIRGDNFYEQYF.

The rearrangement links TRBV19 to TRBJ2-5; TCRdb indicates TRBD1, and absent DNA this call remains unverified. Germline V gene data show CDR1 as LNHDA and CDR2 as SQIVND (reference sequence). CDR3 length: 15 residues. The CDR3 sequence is CASSIDMTVRGTQYF.

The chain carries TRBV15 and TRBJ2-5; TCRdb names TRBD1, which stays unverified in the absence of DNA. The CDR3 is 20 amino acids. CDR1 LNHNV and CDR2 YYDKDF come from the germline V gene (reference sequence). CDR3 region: CATSRDWGTKTNWVEETQYF.

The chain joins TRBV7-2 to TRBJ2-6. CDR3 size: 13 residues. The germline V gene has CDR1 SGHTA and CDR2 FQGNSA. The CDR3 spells CASSPPGANVLTF.

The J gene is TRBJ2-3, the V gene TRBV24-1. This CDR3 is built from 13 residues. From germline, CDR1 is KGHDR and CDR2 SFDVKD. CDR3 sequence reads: CATSDRPADTQYF.

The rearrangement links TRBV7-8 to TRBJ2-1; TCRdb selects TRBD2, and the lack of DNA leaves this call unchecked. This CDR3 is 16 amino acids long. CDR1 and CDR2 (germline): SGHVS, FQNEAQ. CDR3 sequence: CASSWIAESSYNEQFF.

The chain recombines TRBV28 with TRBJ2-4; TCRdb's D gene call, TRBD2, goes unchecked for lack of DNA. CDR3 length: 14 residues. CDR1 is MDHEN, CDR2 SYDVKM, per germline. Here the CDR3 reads CASNPLAGEDIQYF.

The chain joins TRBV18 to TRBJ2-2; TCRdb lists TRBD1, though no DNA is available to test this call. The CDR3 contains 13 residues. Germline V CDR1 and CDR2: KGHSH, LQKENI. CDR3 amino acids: CAIPGQGTGELFF. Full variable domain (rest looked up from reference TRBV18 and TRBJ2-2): NAGVMQNPRHLVRRRGQEARLRCSPMKGHSHVYWYRQLPEEGLKFMVYLQKENIIDESGMPKERFSAEFPKEGPSILRIQQVVRGDSAAYFCAIPGQGTGELFFGEGSRLTVL.

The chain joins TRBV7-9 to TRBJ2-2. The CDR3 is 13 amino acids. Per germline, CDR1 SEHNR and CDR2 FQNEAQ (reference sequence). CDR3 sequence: CASSPTIAGELFF.

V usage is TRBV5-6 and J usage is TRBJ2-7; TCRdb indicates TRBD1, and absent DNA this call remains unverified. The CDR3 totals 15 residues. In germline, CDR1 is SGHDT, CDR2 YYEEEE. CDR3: CASSRAGQGDYEQYF.

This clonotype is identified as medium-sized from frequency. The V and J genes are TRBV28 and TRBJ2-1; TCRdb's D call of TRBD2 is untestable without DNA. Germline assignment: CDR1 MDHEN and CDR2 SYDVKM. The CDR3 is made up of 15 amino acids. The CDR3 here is CASSLGSGSIHEQFF.

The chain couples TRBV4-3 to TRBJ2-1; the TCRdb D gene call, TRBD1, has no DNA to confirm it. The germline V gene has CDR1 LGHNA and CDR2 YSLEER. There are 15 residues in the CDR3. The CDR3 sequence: CASSRDRVLYNEQFF.

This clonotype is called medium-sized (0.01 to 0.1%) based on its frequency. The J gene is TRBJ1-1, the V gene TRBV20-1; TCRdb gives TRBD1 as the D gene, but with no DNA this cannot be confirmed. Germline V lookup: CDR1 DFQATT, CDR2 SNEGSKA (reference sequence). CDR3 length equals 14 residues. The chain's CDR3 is CSARVDSMNTEAFF.

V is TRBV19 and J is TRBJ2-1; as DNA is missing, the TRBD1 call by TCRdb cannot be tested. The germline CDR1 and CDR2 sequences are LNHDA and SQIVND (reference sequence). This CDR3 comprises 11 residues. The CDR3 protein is CASKGGHEQFF.

The CDR3 sequence is CASSFTSGLADTQYF. The V and J genes are TRBV3-1 and TRBJ2-3; absent DNA, TCRdb's TRBD2 call cannot be checked. The CDR3 runs 15 residues. CDR1 LGHDT and CDR2 YNNKEL come from the germline V gene (reference sequence).

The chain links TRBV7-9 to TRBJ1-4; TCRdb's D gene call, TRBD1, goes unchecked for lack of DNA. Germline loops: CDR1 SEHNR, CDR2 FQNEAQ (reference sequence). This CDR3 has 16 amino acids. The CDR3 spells CASSRTPGQPNEKLFF. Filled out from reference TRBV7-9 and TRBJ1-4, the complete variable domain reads DTGVSQNPRHKITKRGQNVTFRCDPISEHNRLYWYRQTLGQGPEFLTYFQNEAQLEKSRLLSDRFSAERPKGSFSTLEIQRTEQGDSAMYLCASSRTPGQPNEKLFFGSGTQLSVL.

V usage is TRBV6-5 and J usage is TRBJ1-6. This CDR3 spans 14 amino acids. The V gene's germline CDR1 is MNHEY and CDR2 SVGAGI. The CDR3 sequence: CASSDFGPNSPLHF.

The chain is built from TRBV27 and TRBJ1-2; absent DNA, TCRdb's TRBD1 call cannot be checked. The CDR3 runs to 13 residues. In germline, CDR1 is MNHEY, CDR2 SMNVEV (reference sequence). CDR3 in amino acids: CASSLGQAYGYTF.

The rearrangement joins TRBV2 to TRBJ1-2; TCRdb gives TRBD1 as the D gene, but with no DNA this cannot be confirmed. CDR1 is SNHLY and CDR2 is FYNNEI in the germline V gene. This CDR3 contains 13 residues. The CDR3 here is CASSGPSLYGYTF.

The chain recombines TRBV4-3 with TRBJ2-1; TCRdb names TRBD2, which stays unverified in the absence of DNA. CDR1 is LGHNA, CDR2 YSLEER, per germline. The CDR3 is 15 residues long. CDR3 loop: CASRLGLAGFGEQFF.

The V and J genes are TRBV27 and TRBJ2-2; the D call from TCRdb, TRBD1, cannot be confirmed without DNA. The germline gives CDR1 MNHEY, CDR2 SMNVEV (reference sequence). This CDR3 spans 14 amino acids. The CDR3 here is CASSRTGNTGELFF.

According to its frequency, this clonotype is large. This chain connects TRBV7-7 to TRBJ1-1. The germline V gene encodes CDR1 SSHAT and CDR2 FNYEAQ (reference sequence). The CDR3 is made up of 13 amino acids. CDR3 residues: CASSLLQNTEAFF.